These 17 T cell receptor beta chains were sequenced from one sample in a study of response to subunit inactivated influenza vaccine. TCRdb redid the calling of the RT-PCR reads with MiXCR, one entry per CDR3 protein. The sample holds roughly 620,000 distinct CDR3 sequences; about 10% are singletons and the top ten take approximately 10%. The data were also submitted as part of a second study, on T cells expressing NK-cell markers. As reported in that work: Generation of TCR beta cDNA was performed by 5'RACE template switching incorporating UMIs.

The specimen was PBMCs from blood, collected on the day of vaccination. Receptors originate from a man aged 50 to 60 who received an inactivated influenza vaccine.

This clonotype was seen a few times. The V call is TRBV3-1, the J call TRBJ1-1; perhaps TRBD1 as D (6 bases). The CDR3 is made up of 15 amino acids. Per germline, CDR1 LGHDT and CDR2 YNNKEL (reference sequence). V lost 2 bases and J lost 0, with 10 bases in between. The CDR3 coding sequence is TGTGCCAGCAGCCAACAGGGGACTATGAACACTGAAGCTTTCTTT. Protein: CASSQQGTMNTEAFF.

This clonotype was found a few times. This chain connects TRBV20-1 to TRBJ2-5, with D possibly matching TRBD2 (5 bases). The CDR3 has 12 residues. Trimming cost V 6 bases and J 5 bases, with 13 bases left between them. The V gene's germline CDR1 is DFQATT and CDR2 SNEGSKA (reference sequence). The CDR3 reads CSAPLPGETQYF. The CDR3 DNA reads as TGCAGTGCCCCCCTACCGGGGGAGACCCAGTACTTC.

The chain has TRBV2 and TRBJ2-3, with TRBD1 matching over 9 bases. The V and J ends lost 10 bases and 2 bases, in that order; junction bases with no gene match: 4. Germline V lookup: CDR1 SNHLY, CDR2 FYNNEI. The CDR3 is 13 residues long. This chain's CDR3 is CANRQGVTDTQYF. The CDR3 coding sequence is TGTGCCAACAGACAGGGGGTCACAGATACGCAGTATTTT.

This chain uses TRBV11-1 with TRBJ2-6; 11 bases map to TRBD1. CDR1 and CDR2 (germline): SGHAT, FQDESV (reference sequence). Trimming at V came to 3 bases and at J to 3 bases, leaving 10 bases not matched to a gene. The CDR3 is made up of 19 amino acids. For the CDR3, the DNA is TGTGCCAGCAGCTTTAGCTGGACAGGGGGCAAGAGTGGGGCCAACGTCCTGACTTTC. Translating gives CASSFSWTGGKSGANVLTF.

This clonotype was picked up many times. The chain carries TRBV10-2 and TRBJ2-7, with D possibly being TRBD1 (5 bases). The CDR3 covers 13 residues. CDR1 is WSHSY and CDR2 is SAAADI in the germline V gene. V gave up 6 bases and J gave up 3 bases, with 12 bases separating them. The CDR3 is CASSTRANYEQYF. For the CDR3, the DNA is TGCGCCAGCAGCACCAGGGCTAACTACGAGCAGTACTTC.

The sample holds many counts of this clonotype. The rearrangement links TRBV24-1 to TRBJ2-2; the match to TRBD1 covers 10 bases. V lost 6 bases and J lost 4; bases outside the gene matches: 4. The germline gives CDR1 KGHDR, CDR2 SFDVKD. The CDR3 extends over 15 amino acids. CDR3 DNA: TGTGCCACCAGTCGACAGGGGGCGAGCACCGGGGAGCTGTTTTTT. Translated, it gives CATSRQGASTGELFF.

This clonotype has just a few counts. The CDR3 bases are TGTGCCAGCAGCTTGGTTCCAGGGCTTTCCTCCTACGAGCAGTACTTC. Encoded protein: CASSLVPGLSSYEQYF. V gene TRBV5-5 combines with J gene TRBJ2-7; possibly TRBD1 for D (5 bases). Trimming took off 0 bases at V and 0 bases at J, with 13 bases between the two ends. Germline V gives CDR1 SGHKS, CDR2 YYEKEE (reference sequence). The CDR3 is 16 amino acids. The complete variable domain, with remaining parts taken from reference TRBV5-5 and TRBJ2-7, reads DAGVTQSPTHLIKTRGQQVTLRCSPISGHKSVSWYQQVLGQGPQFIFQYYEKEERGRGNFPDRFSARQFPNYSSELNVNALLLGDSALYLCASSLVPGLSSYEQYFGPGTRLTVT.

The J gene is TRBJ2-1, the V gene TRBV11-2; TRBD1 matches 8 bases. There are 15 residues in the CDR3. Germline lookup yields CDR1 SGHAT and CDR2 FQNNGV. Trimming at V came to 4 bases and at J to 2 bases, leaving 4 bases not matched to a gene. CDR3 loop: CASSSRQGTYNEQFF. The CDR3 region has the DNA TGTGCCAGCAGCTCCCGACAGGGGACCTACAATGAGCAGTTCTTC. Full variable domain (remainder filled in from reference TRBV11-2 and TRBJ2-1): EAGVAQSPRYKIIEKRQSVAFWCNPISGHATLYWYQQILGQGPKLLIQFQNNGVVDDSQLPKDRFSAERLKGVDSTLKIQPAKLEDSAVYLCASSSRQGTYNEQFFGPGTRLTVL.

This clonotype showed up just a few times. V usage is TRBV7-3 and J usage is TRBJ2-1, with 9 bases lining up with TRBD2. The J segment lost 4 bases and the V segment lost 1 base, leaving 2 bases of the junction unmatched. Germline CDR1 reads SGHTA; CDR2 reads FQGTGA. The CDR3 covers 15 residues. The CDR3, as DNA: TGTGCCAGCAGCTTAAGTCTAGCGGGGTACAATGAGCAGTTCTTC. This translates into CASSLSLAGYNEQFF. Full variable domain (outside the CDR3, taken from reference TRBV7-3 and TRBJ2-1): GAGVSQTPSNKVTEKGKYVELRCDPISGHTALYWYRQSLGQGPEFLIYFQGTGAADDSGLPNDRFFAVRPEGSVSTLKIQRTERGDSAVYLCASSLSLAGYNEQFFGPGTRLTVL.

This clonotype was detected only a few times. CDR3 DNA sequence: TGCGCCAGCATCCCGGGACAGCCTACGAACACCGGGGAGCTGTTTTTT. It codes for CASIPGQPTNTGELFF. The J gene is TRBJ2-2, the V gene TRBV5-1; TRBD1 matches at 7 bases. The CDR3 length is 16 residues. Germline V gives CDR1 SGHRS, CDR2 YFSETQ. V trimming: 6 bases; J trimming: 0 bases; junction bases outside the gene matches: 8.

The table lists this clonotype with many counts. The chain recombines TRBV7-2 with TRBJ2-6; D gene ambiguous. Per the germline V gene, CDR1 is SGHTA and CDR2 is FQGNSA. V gave up 8 bases and J gave up 0 bases, with 8 bases separating them. The CDR3 length is 14 residues. The chain's CDR3 is CASSLDSGANVLTF. The CDR3 DNA sequence: TGTGCCAGCTCGTTGGACTCTGGGGCCAACGTCCTGACTTTC. Full variable domain (missing parts from reference TRBV7-2 and TRBJ2-6): GAGVSQSPSNKVTEKGKDVELRCDPISGHTALYWYRQSLGQGLEFLIYFQGNSAPDKSGLPSDRFSAERTGGSVSTLTIQRTQQEDSAVYLCASSLDSGANVLTFGAGSRLTVL.

This clonotype was counted ten times or more. The chain uses TRBV29-1 and TRBJ2-5; tentatively, D is TRBD1 (6 bases). Germline V gene data show CDR1 as SQVTM and CDR2 as ANQGSEA. Trimming took off 6 bases at V and 2 bases at J, with 13 bases between the two ends. The CDR3 length is 13 residues. The CDR3 nucleotides are TGCAGCGTCCGAAGGGGACATCAAGAGACCCAGTACTTC. This codes for CSVRRGHQETQYF.

The sample holds a few counts of this clonotype. The rearrangement links TRBV6-2 or TRBV6-3 to TRBJ1-1; D is unresolved. The CDR3 is 14 amino acids. Per germline, CDR1 MNHEY and CDR2 SVGEGT. Deletions cut 6 bases from V and 10 bases from J, with 21 bases between. The CDR3, as DNA: TGTGCCAGCAGCCTACCGCTATTGGCCTGGGGAGCTTTCTTT. Translating it yields CASSLPLLAWGAFF.

This clonotype was seen many times. The chain recombines TRBV4-2 with TRBJ2-7; 8 nucleotides line up with TRBD1. CDR1 and CDR2 (germline): LGHNA, YNFKEQ. The J segment lost 4 bases and the V segment lost 4 bases, leaving 12 bases of the junction unmatched. This CDR3 spans 16 amino acids. CDR3 loop: CASSPGQGLTPYEQYF. The CDR3 coding sequence is TGTGCCAGCAGCCCCGGACAGGGCCTTACTCCATACGAGCAGTACTTC.

V and J are TRBV12-3 or TRBV12-4 and TRBJ2-1, with TRBD1 as a possible D gene (6 bases). The CDR3 spans 16 residues. With 2 bases removed from V and 7 bases from J, the gap between germline ends came to 18 bases. The CDR3 loop is CASSLMKTGYGNEQFF. The DNA of the CDR3 is TGTGCCAGCAGTTTAATGAAAACAGGGTATGGGAATGAGCAGTTCTTC.

This clonotype has more than one count but fewer than ten. This sequence joins TRBV19 and TRBJ2-2; 13 bases are shared with TRBD2. The CDR3 extends over 17 amino acids. The V gene end was trimmed by 7 bases and the J gene end by 4 bases; junction bases not matched to a gene: 9. Germline V gives CDR1 LNHDA, CDR2 SQIVND (reference sequence). CDR3 nucleotide sequence: TGTGCCAGTACCCAGACTAGCGGGGGGACCTTCACCGGGGAGCTGTTTTTT. Translated: CASTQTSGGTFTGELFF. The variable domain in full, with the rest retrieved from reference TRBV19 and TRBJ2-2, is DGGITQSPKYLFRKEGQNVTLSCEQNLNHDAMYWYRQDPGQGLRLIYYSQIVNDFQKGDIAEGYSVSREKKESFPLTVTSAQKNPTAFYLCASTQTSGGTFTGELFFGEGSRLTVL.

This clonotype was seen many times. The chain links TRBV5-1 to TRBJ2-1, with 7 bases identical to TRBD2. The V and J ends lost 3 bases and 8 bases, in that order; junction bases with no gene match: 5. CDR1 and CDR2 (germline): SGHRS, YFSETQ. The CDR3 covers 13 residues. CDR3 sequence: CASSSGGFDEQFF. CDR3 DNA: TGCGCCAGCAGCTCGGGGGGTTTCGATGAGCAGTTCTTC.